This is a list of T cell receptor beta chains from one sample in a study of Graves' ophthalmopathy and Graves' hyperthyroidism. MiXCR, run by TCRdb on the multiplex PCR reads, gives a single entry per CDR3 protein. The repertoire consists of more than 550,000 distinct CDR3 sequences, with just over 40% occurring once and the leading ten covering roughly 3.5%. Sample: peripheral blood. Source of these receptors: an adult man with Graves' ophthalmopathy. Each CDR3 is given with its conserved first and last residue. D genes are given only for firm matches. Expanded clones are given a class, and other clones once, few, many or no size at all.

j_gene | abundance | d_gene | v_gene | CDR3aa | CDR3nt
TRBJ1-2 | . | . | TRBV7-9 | CASSLGVGGALEDGYTF | TGTGCCAGCAGCTTAGGAGTTGGGGGCGCATTGGAAGATGGCTACACCTTC
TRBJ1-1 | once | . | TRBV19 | CASSGGRCTEAFF | TGTGCCAGTAGCGGGGGAAGGTGCACTGAAGCTTTCTTT
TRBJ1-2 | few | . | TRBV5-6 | CASTVLGPGGYTF | TGTGCCAGCACCGTTTTAGGGCCGGGAGGCTACACCTTC
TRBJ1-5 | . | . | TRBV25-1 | CAREHRAGNQPQHF | TGTGCTAGAGAGCACCGTGCCGGCAATCAGCCCCAGCATTTT
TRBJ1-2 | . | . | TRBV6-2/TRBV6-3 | CASSYVGAGGYTF | TGTGCCAGCAGTTACGTGGGGGCCGGAGGCTACACCTTC
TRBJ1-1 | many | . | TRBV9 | CASSPWGRTEAFF | TGTGCCAGCAGCCCATGGGGGAGGACTGAAGCTTTCTTT
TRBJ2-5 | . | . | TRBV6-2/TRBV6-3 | CATRSRGGETQYF | TGTGCCACTCGATCGCGGGGAGGAGAGACCCAGTACTTC
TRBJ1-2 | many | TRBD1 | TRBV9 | CASSRGQGMDYGYTF | TGTGCCAGCAGCCGCGGACAGGGGATGGACTATGGCTACACCTTC
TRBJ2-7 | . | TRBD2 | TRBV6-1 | CASREYGTSGPYEQYF | TGTGCCAGCAGGGAATACGGGACTAGCGGGCCCTACGAGCAGTACTTC
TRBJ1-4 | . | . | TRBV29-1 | CSVVAGGGTEKLFF | TGCAGCGTCGTAGCTGGAGGGGGTACTGAAAAACTGTTTTTT
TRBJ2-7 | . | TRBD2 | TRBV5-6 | CASTPAGPAGDPF | TGTGCCAGCACCCCCGCGGGGCCAGCGGGGGATCCCTTC
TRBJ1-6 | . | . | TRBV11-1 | CASSLNQVNSPLHF | TGTGCCAGCAGCTTAAACCAGGTTAACTCACCCCTCCACTTT
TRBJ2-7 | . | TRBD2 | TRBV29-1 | CSRLAGLATSYEQYF | TGCAGCCGCCTGGCGGGACTAGCGACGTCCTACGAGCAGTACTTC
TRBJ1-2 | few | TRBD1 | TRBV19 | CASSMGTGPTNYGYTF | TGTGCCAGTAGTATGGGGACAGGTCCAACCAACTATGGCTACACCTTC